What follows describes a single T cell receptor (beta chain). It was negative isolation that provided the CD8+ and CD4+ T cells, whereas TEMRA cells were enriched by FACS. cDNA came from about 0.46 to 1 ug RNA primed by random hexamers. Across 54 Vbeta and 13 Jbeta, TCR beta CDR3 was amplified with immunoSEQ multiplex PCR. TCRdb ran MiXCR on the immunoSEQ multiplex PCR reads and lists one entry per CDR3 protein. The top ten clones hold about 0.12% of a sample with approximately 200,000 distinct CDR3 sequences, roughly 90% of them seen once. In germline, CDR1 is MNHEY, CDR2 SVGAGI. This CDR3 region has 17 residues. Between the trimmed V and J ends, which lost 0 bases and 6 bases, there was a span of 18 bases. The data originate from a study of CD8 T cells in Susac syndrome.

The chain links TRBV6-5 to TRBJ2-1; D is unclear. What was sequenced was CD8+ T cells from PBMCs. The TCR originated in a human donor with multiple sclerosis. CDR3 in DNA: TGTGCCAGCAGTTACTCGCCCGATATTCGATACTTCAATGAGCAGTTCTTC. Translation gives CASSYSPDIRYFNEQFF.